The clone carrying this T cell receptor beta chain came up many times. Its specificity is unknown. Bulk libraries came from a prior protocol with listed TCR primers. TCRdb passed the PCR reads through MiXCR, listing each CDR3 protein once. The profile shows about 63,000 distinct CDR3 sequences, 15% to 20% of them singletons. This entry comes from a study of molecular identifiers for immune sequencing clone quantification. The wider study: RNA, taken in replicates from about 20,000 or 100,000 naive CD8 cells, was split five ways, with four sequenced. Study-level points and caveats: Clones of above 20 RNA copies carried over 98% of effector molecules; in naive cells they carried under 1%.

Germline V gene lookup returns CDR1 GTSNPN and CDR2 SVGIG (reference sequence). The junction had 6 bases not matched to a gene; V was cut back by 5 bases and J by 1 base. This CDR3 region has 15 residues. Naive CD8 sequencing libraries were generated from around 18,000 to 910,000 sorted cells, with 10%, 30% or 50% RNA as input. The receptor's source is a human donor in good health. Some libraries in this study had Jurkat cell RNA spiked in. The V gene is TRBV30, the J gene TRBJ2-5; 11 bases fit TRBD2. The sequencing input was naive CD8+ T cells from blood, with Jurkat cell RNA spiked in. Regarding subset: FACS-sorted CD8+CD4-CCR7+CD45RA+ naive T cells. The CDR3 loop reads CAWGAGTSGQETQYF. The CDR3 DNA reads as TGTGCCTGGGGCGCCGGGACTAGCGGCCAAGAGACCCAGTACTTC. The full variable domain, rest sourced from reference TRBV30 and TRBJ2-5, is SQTIHQWPATLVQPVGSPLSLECTVEGTSNPNLYWYRQAAGRGLQLLFYSVGIGQISSEVPQNLSASRPQDRQFILSSKKLLLSDSGFYLCAWGAGTSGQETQYFGPGTRLLVL.